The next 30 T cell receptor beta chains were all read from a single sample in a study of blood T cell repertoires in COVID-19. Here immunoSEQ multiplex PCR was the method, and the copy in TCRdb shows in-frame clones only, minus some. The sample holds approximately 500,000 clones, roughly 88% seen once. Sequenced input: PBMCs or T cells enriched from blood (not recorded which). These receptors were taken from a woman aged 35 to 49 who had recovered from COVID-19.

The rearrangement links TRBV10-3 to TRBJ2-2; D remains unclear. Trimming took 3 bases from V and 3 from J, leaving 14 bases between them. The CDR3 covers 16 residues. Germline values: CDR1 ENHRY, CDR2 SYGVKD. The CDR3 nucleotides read TGTGCCATCAGTGACCGACGAGGTGGCTACACCGGGGAGCTGTTTTTT. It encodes CAISDRRGGYTGELFF.

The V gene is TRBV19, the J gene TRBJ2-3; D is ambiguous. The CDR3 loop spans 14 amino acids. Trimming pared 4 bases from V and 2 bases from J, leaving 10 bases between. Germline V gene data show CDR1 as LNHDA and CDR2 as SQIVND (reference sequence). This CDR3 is CASSTGTVTDTQYF. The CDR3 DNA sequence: TGTGCCAGTAGTACCGGTACCGTCACAGATACGCAGTATTTT.

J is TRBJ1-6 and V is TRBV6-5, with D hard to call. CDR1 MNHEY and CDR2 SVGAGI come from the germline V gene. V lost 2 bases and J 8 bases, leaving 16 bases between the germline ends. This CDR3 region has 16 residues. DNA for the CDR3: TGTGCCAGCAGTTACAGTTTTCGCCGGGTGGATTCACCCCTCCACTTT. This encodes CASSYSFRRVDSPLHF.

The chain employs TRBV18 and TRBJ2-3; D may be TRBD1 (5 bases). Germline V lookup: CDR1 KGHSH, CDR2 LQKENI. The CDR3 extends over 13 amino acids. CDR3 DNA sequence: TGTGTTACAGCGTCTCAGGGCCTAGATACGCAGTATTTT. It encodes CVTASQGLDTQYF.

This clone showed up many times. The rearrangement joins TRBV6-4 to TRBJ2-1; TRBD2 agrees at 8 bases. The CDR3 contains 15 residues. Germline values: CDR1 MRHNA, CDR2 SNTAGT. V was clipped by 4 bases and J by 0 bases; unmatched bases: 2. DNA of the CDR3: TGTGCCAGCAGTGCTCTAGCGGGCTCCTACAATGAGCAGTTCTTC. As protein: CASSALAGSYNEQFF.

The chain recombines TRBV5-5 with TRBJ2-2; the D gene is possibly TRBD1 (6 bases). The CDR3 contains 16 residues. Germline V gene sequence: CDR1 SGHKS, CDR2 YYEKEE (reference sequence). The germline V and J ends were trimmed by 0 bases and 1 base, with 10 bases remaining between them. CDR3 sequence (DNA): TGTGCCAGCAGCTTGGCGGGGACAAGGAACACCGGGGAGCTGTTTTTT. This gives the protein CASSLAGTRNTGELFF. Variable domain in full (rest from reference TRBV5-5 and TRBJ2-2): DAGVTQSPTHLIKTRGQQVTLRCSPISGHKSVSWYQQVLGQGPQFIFQYYEKEERGRGNFPDRFSARQFPNYSSELNVNALLLGDSALYLCASSLAGTRNTGELFFGEGSRLTVL.

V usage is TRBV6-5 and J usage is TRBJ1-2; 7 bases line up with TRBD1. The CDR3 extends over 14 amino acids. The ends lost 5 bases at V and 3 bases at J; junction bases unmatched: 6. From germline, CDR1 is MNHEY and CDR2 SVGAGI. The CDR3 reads CASSTTGADYGYTF. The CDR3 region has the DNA TGTGCCAGCAGTACCACAGGGGCTGACTATGGCTACACCTTC.

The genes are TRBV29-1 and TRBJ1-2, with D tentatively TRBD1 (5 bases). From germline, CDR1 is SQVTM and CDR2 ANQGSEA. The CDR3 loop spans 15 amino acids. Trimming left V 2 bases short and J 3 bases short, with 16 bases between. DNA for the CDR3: TGCAGCGTTGAACACTCGGGCGACAGTCACTATGGCTACACCTTC. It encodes CSVEHSGDSHYGYTF.

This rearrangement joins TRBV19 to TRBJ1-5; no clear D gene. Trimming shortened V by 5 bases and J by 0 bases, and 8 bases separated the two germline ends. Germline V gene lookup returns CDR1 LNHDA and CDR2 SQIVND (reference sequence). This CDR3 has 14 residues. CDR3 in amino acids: CASSPVYSNQPQHF. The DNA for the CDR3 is TGTGCCAGTAGTCCGGTATATAGCAATCAGCCCCAGCATTTT.

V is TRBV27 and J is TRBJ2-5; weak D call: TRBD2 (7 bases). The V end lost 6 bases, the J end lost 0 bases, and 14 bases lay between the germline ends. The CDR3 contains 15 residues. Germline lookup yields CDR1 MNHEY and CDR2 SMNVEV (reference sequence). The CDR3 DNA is TGTGCCAGCAGCCTGGGGGGGCTGAACCAAGAGACCCAGTACTTC. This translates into CASSLGGLNQETQYF.

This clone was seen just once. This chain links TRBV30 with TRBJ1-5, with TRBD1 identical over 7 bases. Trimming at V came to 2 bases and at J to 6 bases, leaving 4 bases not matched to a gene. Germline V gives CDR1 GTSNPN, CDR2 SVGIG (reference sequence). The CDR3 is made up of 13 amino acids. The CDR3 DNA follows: TGTGCCTGGAGTCAGGGGGTGATTCAGCCCCAGCATTTT. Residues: CAWSQGVIQPQHF.

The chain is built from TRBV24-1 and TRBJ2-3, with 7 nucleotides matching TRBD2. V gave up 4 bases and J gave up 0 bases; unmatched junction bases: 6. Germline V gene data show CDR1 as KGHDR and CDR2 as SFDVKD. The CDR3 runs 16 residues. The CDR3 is CATSDPERESTDTQYF. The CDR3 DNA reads TGTGCCACCAGTGACCCTGAGCGGGAAAGCACAGATACGCAGTATTTT.

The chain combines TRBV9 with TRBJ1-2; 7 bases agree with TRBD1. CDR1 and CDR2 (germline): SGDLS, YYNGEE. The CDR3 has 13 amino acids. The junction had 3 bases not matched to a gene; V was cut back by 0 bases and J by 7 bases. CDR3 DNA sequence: TGTGCCAGCAGCGTAGGTTGGGACAGTGGCTACACCTTC. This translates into CASSVGWDSGYTF.

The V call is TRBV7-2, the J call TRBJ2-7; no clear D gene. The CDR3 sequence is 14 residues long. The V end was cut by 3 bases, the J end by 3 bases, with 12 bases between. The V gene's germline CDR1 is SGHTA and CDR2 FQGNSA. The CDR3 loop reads CASSFIDSFYEQYF. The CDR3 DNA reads TGTGCCAGCAGCTTCATCGACTCATTCTACGAGCAGTACTTC.

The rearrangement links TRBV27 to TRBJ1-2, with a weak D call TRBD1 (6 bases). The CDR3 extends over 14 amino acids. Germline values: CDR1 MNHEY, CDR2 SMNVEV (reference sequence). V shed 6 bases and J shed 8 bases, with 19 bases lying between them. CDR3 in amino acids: CASSSGGRGWGYTF. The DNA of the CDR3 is TGTGCCAGCAGCAGCGGGGGCCGCGGCTGGGGCTACACCTTC.

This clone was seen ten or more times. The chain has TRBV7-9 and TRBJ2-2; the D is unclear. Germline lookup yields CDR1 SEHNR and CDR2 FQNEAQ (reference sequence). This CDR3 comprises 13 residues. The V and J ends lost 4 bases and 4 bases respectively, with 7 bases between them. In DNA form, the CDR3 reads TGTGCCAGCAGCTCAACGGTCACCGGGGAGCTGTTTTTT. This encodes CASSSTVTGELFF.

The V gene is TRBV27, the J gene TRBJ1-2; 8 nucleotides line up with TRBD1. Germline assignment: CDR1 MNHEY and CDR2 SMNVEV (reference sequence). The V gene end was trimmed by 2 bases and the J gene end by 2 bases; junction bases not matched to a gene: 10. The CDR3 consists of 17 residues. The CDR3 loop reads CASSLSAGGAGNYGYTF. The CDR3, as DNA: TGTGCCAGCAGTTTAAGCGCAGGGGGCGCCGGCAACTATGGCTACACCTTC.

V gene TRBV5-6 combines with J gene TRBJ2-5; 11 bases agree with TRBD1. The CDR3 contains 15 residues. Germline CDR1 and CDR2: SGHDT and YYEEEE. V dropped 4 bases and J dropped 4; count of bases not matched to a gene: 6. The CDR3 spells CASSLTGQGGETQYF. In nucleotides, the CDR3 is TGTGCCAGCAGCCTGACGGGACAGGGGGGAGAGACCCAGTACTTC.

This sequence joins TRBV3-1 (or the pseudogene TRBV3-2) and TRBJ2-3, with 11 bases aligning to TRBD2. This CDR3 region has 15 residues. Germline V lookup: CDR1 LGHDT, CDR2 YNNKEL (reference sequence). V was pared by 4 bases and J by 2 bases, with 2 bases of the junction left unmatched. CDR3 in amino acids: CASSPSGRTTDTQYF. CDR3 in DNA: TGTGCCAGCAGCCCTAGCGGGAGGACCACAGATACGCAGTATTTT.

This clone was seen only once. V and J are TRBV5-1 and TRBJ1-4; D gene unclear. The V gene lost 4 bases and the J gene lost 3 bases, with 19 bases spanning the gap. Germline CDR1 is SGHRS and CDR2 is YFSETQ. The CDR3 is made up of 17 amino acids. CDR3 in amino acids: CASSPLPMASPNEKLFF. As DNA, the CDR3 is TGCGCCAGCAGCCCGTTACCGATGGCCTCGCCTAATGAAAAACTGTTTTTT. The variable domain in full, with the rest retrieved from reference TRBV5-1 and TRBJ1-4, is KAGVTQTPRYLIKTRGQQVTLSCSPISGHRSVSWYQQTPGQGLQFLFEYFSETQRNKGNFPGRFSGRQFSNSRSEMNVSTLELGDSALYLCASSPLPMASPNEKLFFGSGTQLSVL.

The CDR3 DNA is TGTGCCAGCAGTGTACAGGAAAGCTATGGCTACACCTTC. Translation gives CASSVQESYGYTF. This chain joins TRBV12-3 or TRBV12-4 and TRBJ1-2, with a weak D call TRBD1 (5 bases). Trimming left V 5 bases short and J 4 bases short, with 11 bases between. CDR3 size: 13 residues.

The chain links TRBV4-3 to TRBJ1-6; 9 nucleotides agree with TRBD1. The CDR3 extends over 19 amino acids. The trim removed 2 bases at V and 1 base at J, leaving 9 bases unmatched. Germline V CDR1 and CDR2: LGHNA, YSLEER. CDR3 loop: CASSQKQGAWSSYNSPLHF. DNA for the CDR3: TGCGCCAGCAGCCAAAAACAGGGGGCTTGGAGTTCCTATAATTCACCCCTCCACTTT.

The CDR3 nucleotides are TGTGCCAGCAGTTTTATAGCTTCGGCAGATACGCAGTATTTT. Encoded protein: CASSFIASADTQYF. V and J are TRBV27 and TRBJ2-3; no definite D call. Trimming left V 3 bases short and J 4 bases short, with 11 bases between. Germline CDR1 reads MNHEY; CDR2 reads SMNVEV (reference sequence). This CDR3 has 14 residues.

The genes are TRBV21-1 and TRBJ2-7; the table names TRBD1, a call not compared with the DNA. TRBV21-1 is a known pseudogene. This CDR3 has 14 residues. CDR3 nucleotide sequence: TGTGCCAGCCCAGGGACAGACCACTCCTACGAGCAGTACTTC. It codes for CASPGTDHSYEQYF.

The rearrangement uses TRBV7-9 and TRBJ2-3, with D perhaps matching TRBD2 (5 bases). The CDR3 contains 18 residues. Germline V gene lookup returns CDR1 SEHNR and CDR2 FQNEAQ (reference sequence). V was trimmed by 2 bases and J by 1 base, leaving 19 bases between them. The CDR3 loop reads CASSLTASISAGTDTQYF. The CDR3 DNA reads TGTGCCAGCAGCTTAACGGCTAGCATCTCGGCGGGCACAGATACGCAGTATTTT.

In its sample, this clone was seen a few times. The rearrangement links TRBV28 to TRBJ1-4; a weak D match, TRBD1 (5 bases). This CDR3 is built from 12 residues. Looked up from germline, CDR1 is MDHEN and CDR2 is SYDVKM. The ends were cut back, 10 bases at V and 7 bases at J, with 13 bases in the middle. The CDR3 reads CATTRGSEKLFF. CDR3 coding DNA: TGTGCCACCACACGGGGGTCTGAAAAACTGTTTTTT.

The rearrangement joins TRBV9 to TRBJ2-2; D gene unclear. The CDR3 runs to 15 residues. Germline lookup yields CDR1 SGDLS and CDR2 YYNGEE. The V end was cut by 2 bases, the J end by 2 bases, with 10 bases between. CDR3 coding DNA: TGTGCCAGCAGCGTCGGCGGAATAAACACCGGGGAGCTGTTTTTT. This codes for CASSVGGINTGELFF.

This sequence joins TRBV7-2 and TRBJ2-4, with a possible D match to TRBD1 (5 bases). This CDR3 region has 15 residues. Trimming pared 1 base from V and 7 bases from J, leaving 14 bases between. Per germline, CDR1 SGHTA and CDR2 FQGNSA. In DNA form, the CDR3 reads TGTGCCAGCAGCTTAGGGGGCCCCCGCGAGAACATTCAGTACTTC. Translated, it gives CASSLGGPRENIQYF.

CDR3 residues: CSASNSAGPNEKLFF. CDR3 sequence (DNA): TGCAGTGCTAGTAATTCGGCAGGCCCCAATGAAAAACTGTTTTTT. The chain recombines TRBV20-1 with TRBJ1-4; D is undetermined. Germline lookup yields CDR1 DFQATT and CDR2 SNEGSKA (reference sequence). V lost 3 bases to trimming and J lost 5 bases, with 16 bases between them. The CDR3 extends over 15 amino acids.

The CDR3 bases are TGTGCCAGCAGTGAAAGGGGGACAGGGGGGAGGATTGGCTACACCTTC. Protein product: CASSERGTGGRIGYTF. The gene calls are TRBV2 and TRBJ1-2, with 11 bases aligning to TRBD1. The V and J ends lost 2 bases and 7 bases, in that order; junction bases with no gene match: 9. Germline loops: CDR1 SNHLY, CDR2 FYNNEI. This CDR3 contains 16 residues.